This T cell receptor (beta chain) was profiled in a study of blood T cell repertoires in COVID-19. Study-level information: Collection of acute and convalescent COVID-19 samples took place in the United States, Italy and Spain. T cells, B-cell-depleted T cells, or PBMCs provided the cDNA or gDNA that served as material.

The CDR3 length is 14 residues. V lost 6 bases and J lost 7, with 19 bases in between. Per the germline V gene, CDR1 is SNHLY and CDR2 is FYNNEI. Original handling: Quantification of nucleated cells was approximated via reference gene primer amplification. Only in-frame clones appear in the TCRdb table, and some are missing; sequencing was by immunoSEQ multiplex PCR. D and trimming were read from the DNA, whereas the V and J calls and clone size are those reported in that table. The repertoire includes hundreds of thousands of clones, more than 70% of them detected once, and approximately 6% sits in the top ten. This clone has a single count.

The genes are TRBV2 and TRBJ2-7; D might be TRBD2 (5 bases). This clonotype was obtained from a man older than 75 with acute or convalescent COVID-19. Sequencing was carried out using peripheral blood. As DNA, the CDR3 is TGTGCCAGCAGGGAGACTACTCTCCCTAGGGAGCAGTACTTC. It encodes CASRETTLPREQYF.